Sequencing of this TCR beta chain was carried out in a study of cytomegalovirus exposure and HLA in healthy donors. PCR was performed using 60 Vbeta and 13 Jbeta primers. This table comes from immunoSEQ multiplex PCR, and its TCRdb copy is limited to in-frame clones, with some not included. The sample holds 85,000 to 120,000 clones, 60% to 80% seen once. This clone showed up just a few times. No antigen is known for it. General study results and limits: Researchers reportedly found TCR beta sequences accurately predicted most subjects' HLA-A and HLA-B alleles. The study recorded 150 to 200 TCR beta chains that were cytomegalovirus-associated.

This CDR3 is 13 amino acids long. Germline CDR1 MGHRA, CDR2 YSYEKL. Trimming stripped 4 bases from V and 4 bases from J, with 10 bases between. Sequences were obtained from PBMCs. The receptor's source is a man aged 35 to 55 in good health and CMV-seronegative. The V gene is TRBV4-1, the J gene TRBJ2-5, with D possibly being TRBD2 (6 bases). The CDR3 reads CASSLLLAETQYF. In nucleotides, the CDR3 is TGCGCCAGCAGCCTCCTACTAGCAGAGACCCAGTACTTC.